The text below deals with one TCR beta chain. Antigen specificity is unknown. One entry per CDR3 protein results from TCRdb running MiXCR on the reads. The sample holds approximately 200,000 distinct CDR3 sequences, roughly 30% seen once. This entry belongs to a study of T cell repertoires in cytomegalovirus infection. Study information: Based on public TCR beta signatures, there were indications of CMV infection and of a matching HLA type. The study, taken as a whole, reports: CMV-specific TCR beta clonotypes restricted by HLA-C dominated the ex vivo response. There were carriers of CMV plus the relevant HLA, and cumulative public TCR beta family frequency identified them.

With 4 bases clipped from V and 6 bases from J, the junction kept 3 bases outside the gene matches. Germline V gene lookup returns CDR1 SGHVS and CDR2 FNYEAQ. This CDR3 region has 13 residues. Sequencing used PBMCs. This chain connects TRBV7-6 to TRBJ1-5; 7 bases agree with TRBD1. The sequence was obtained from a human donor in good health (CMV status not recorded). Some clones in this sample may be carry-over from other donors' samples. CDR3 sequence (DNA): TGTGCCAGCAGCTCAAGACAGGGTCAGCCCCAGCATTTT. The encoded protein is CASSSRQGQPQHF.